This T cell receptor beta chain was retrieved from a study of identifying expanded T cells in peripheral blood (dated by TCRdb to the late 2010s). Background on the whole study: Separate aliquots of the same genomic DNA pool were sequenced to produce technical replicates, and four replicates were compared in pairs. Paper-wide results and their limitations: It was expected by the authors that biological variance in healthy repertoires might increase further over much longer intervals, such as months to years. In all healthy donors, the variance in clone template counts between samples taken approximately 15 days apart rose significantly as total template count increased. Between technical replicates the binomial model flagged 1 to 1.5 differentially abundant clones, whereas over roughly 2 weeks the binomial model flagged about 15 and over about 4 weeks 19 to 20. Across all healthy-donor time intervals, the beta-binomial model significantly cut both the number of clones called differentially abundant and the false-positive rate.

The immunoSEQ Assay, which uses bias-controlled multiplex PCR amplification of genomic DNA, was used to profile TCRbeta CDR3 regions. On the study's bioinformatics: The absolute abundance of each unique TCRbeta CDR3 region was quantified after sequences were collapsed and filtered. Two models were used to test differential abundance: a binomial model (Fisher-equivalent) and a beta-binomial model that adds time-dependent variance fitted from healthy donors. Any clone with fewer than 5 combined templates was excluded, and a clone was called differentially abundant if its Benjamini-Hochberg FDR was below 0.01. Beta-binomial variance was modeled as a function of total template count across the two samples using the form v = (b*log(k)+a)^2. TCRdb's version of the immuneACCESS table is confined to in-frame rearrangements and falls short of the full clone set. An unresolved V gene accounts for under half of the shortfall where checked; the remainder is of unknown origin. V, J and clone size are those of that table, while D and trimming were read from the DNA. Across this sample there are about 120,000 clones, with roughly 84% seen only once. Clones ranked in the top ten supply 3% to 4% of the sample.

No immune events such as infections were documented for the healthy donors during the collection period. Time-dependent variance in a beta-binomial model of T-cell clone differential abundance was calibrated using healthy-donor blood repertoires as a training cohort. There were around 10 healthy donors in the training cohort, of whom 3 were female and 7 were male. The donors were between roughly 25 and 64 years old, with an average age of roughly 43 years. Obtained from a commercial supplier, whole blood was collected from each healthy donor at three time points set around 14 days apart. Genomic DNA was extracted from unsorted whole blood for immunosequencing. For this clone: The antigen it binds to is not known. There are no base qualities to consult, and no much larger clone falls within one base.

Material: blood. This receptor was identified in a person between 18 and 75 years old in good health.

The base sequence is TGTGCCAGCATGGTTTACAGGGGTTCCAATGAGCAGTTCTTC. This translates into CASMVYRGSNEQFF. The V and J segments used are TRBV5-6 and TRBJ2-1; 7 middle bases align to TRBD1. From the cysteine up to the phenylalanine, the CDR3 has a length of 14 residues. Left in the record is the CDR3 DNA by itself, 42 bases read in frame from the first base. The germline V gene supplies CDR1 SGHDT and CDR2 YYEEEE. From V the trimming removes 6 bases and from J it removes 6 bases, while the gene matches leave 9 bases of the junction unaccounted for.